By share, the clone carrying this TCR beta chain counts as medium-sized (0.01 to 0.1%). This record belongs to a study of cytomegalovirus exposure and HLA in healthy donors. Study overall: Of the donors genotyped, about 410 in all, about 82% fell in the Caucasian-associated ancestry cluster.

The germline V gene encodes CDR1 SNHLY and CDR2 FYNNEI. The length of the CDR3 is 12 residues. V shed 5 bases and J 8 bases; nucleotides not matched to a gene: 1. The PCR ran on 60 Vbeta and 13 Jbeta primers. TCRdb's table, derived via immunoSEQ multiplex PCR, lists solely in-frame clones and lacks some. The data hold more than 80,000 clones, with roughly 76% observed a single time. V usage is TRBV2 and J usage is TRBJ1-4; 8 bases are shared with TRBD1. The sequence was collected from a woman aged 45-65 years in good health and CMV-seropositive. Sequencing input: PBMCs. The DNA of the CDR3 is TGTGCCAGCAGTTACAGGGGGGAAAAACTGTTTTTT. Encoded protein: CASSYRGEKLFF.